This T cell receptor (beta chain) was captured in a study of blood T cell repertoires in COVID-19. In the study overall: COVID-19 samples collected from the United States, Italy and Spain covered acute and convalescent phases. The cDNA or gDNA used as material had been derived from T cells, B-cell-depleted T cells, or PBMCs.

The ends lost 4 bases at V and 3 bases at J; junction bases unmatched: 4. The CDR3 runs 15 residues. In germline, CDR1 is SGHNT, CDR2 YENEEA. Only in-frame clones appear in the TCRdb table, and some are missing; sequencing was by immunoSEQ multiplex PCR. The sample includes 74,000 or so clones, around nine tenths of them seen just once. This chain links TRBV11-3 with TRBJ2-7, with 12 nucleotides matching TRBD1. The specimen was peripheral blood. The clonotype was recovered from a human donor in a cohort sampled during active COVID-19. This CDR3 reads CASSSGTGGFYEQYF. CDR3 nucleotide sequence: TGTGCCAGCAGCTCCGGGACAGGGGGCTTCTACGAGCAGTACTTC.